The rows below give T cell receptor beta chains drawn from one sample of a study of shared clonotypes between healthy human individuals. Clones were read by immunoSEQ multiplex PCR, and TCRdb kept only the in-frame ones, dropping some. The sample has 450,000 to 550,000 clones, about four fifths seen once. The sequenced material came from PBMCs. All receptors come from a woman aged 40 to 49 in good health. Some clones in this sample may be carry-over from other donors' samples. Both conserved end residues are part of each CDR3. The D gene is left open where the match is weak. Clone size, where shown, is once, few, many, or a class for clones that have expanded.

abundance	d_gene	v_gene	j_gene	CDR3nt	CDR3aa
NA	NA	TRBV4-1	TRBJ1-2	TGCGCCAACAGCCAAGACGACCGTTTGGGTGGCTACACCTTC	CANSQDDRLGGYTF
NA	TRBD1	TRBV15	TRBJ1-1	TGTGCCACCAGCAGAGGGGGGACAGGGGATACTGAAGCTTTCTTT	CATSRGGTGDTEAFF
NA	NA	TRBV29-1	TRBJ1-1	TGCAGCGCCCCCCGGGTCCCGGGGGTCAACACTGAAGCTTTCTTT	CSAPRVPGVNTEAFF
many	TRBD2	TRBV6-4	TRBJ2-1	TGTGCCAGCTCTAGAGAGCGGGAGGGCCCGGATGAGCAGTTCTTC	CASSREREGPDEQFF
NA	NA	TRBV5-1	TRBJ1-1	TGCGCCAGCAGCCCGGACAGTAGGAACACTGAAGCTTTCTTT	CASSPDSRNTEAFF
NA	TRBD2	TRBV6-5	TRBJ2-3	TGTGCCAGCAGTTACAGTAGCGGGAGTCGAGATACGCAGTATTTT	CASSYSSGSRDTQYF
NA	TRBD1	TRBV5-1	TRBJ1-4	TGCGCCAGCAAGACAGGGGGTGATGAAAAACTGTTTTTT	CASKTGGDEKLFF
NA	NA	TRBV27	TRBJ2-2	TGTGCCAGCAGTTTATTTGCGAACACCGGGGAGCTGTTTTTT	CASSLFANTGELFF
NA	NA	TRBV11-2	TRBJ2-2	TGTGCCAGCAGCCGCATGGTGGGAACCGGGGAGCTGTTTTTT	CASSRMVGTGELFF
NA	NA	TRBV11-2	TRBJ2-7	TGTGCCAGCAGCCGCAGCGGCGGGACAGTCTCCTACGAGCAGTACTTC	CASSRSGGTVSYEQYF
NA	NA	TRBV28	TRBJ2-1	TGTGCCAGCAGTTTAACAGGGTACAATGAGCAGTTCTTC	CASSLTGYNEQFF
NA	NA	TRBV28	TRBJ1-3	TGTGCCAGCAGTTCTCCCCCGGACAGAAACACCATATATTTT	CASSSPPDRNTIYF
NA	TRBD2	TRBV9	TRBJ2-3	TGTGCCAGCAGCGTAGGGGATAGCGGGAGGGCCACAGATACGCAGTATTTT	CASSVGDSGRATDTQYF
few	NA	TRBV5-1	TRBJ2-7	TGCGCCAGCAGCTTGGGGGACTACGAGCAGTACTTC	CASSLGDYEQYF
NA	NA	TRBV5-1	TRBJ2-1	TGCGCCAGCAGTTTGCCCAGTGGGATTGAGCAGTTCTTC	CASSLPSGIEQFF
NA	NA	TRBV7-9	TRBJ2-1	TGTGCCAGCAGCTTAGGCAGGGACGGTGAGCAGTTCTTC	CASSLGRDGEQFF
few	NA	TRBV7-9	TRBJ1-2	TGTGCCAGCAGCTTTCACAGTAACTATGGCTACACCTTC	CASSFHSNYGYTF
few	NA	TRBV19	TRBJ1-1	TGTGCCAGTAGTGCGGCCAGGGAGACTGAAGCTTTCTTT	CASSAARETEAFF
NA	TRBD2	TRBV30	TRBJ2-7	TGTGCCTGGACTGGACTAGCCCACGAGCAGTACTTC	CAWTGLAHEQYF
NA	NA	TRBV28	TRBJ1-1	TGTGCCAGCAGTTTCCCGGGGGCTGAAGCTTTCTTT	CASSFPGAEAFF
once	TRBD2	TRBV5-4	TRBJ2-2	TGTGCCAGCAACCCGGGGGGGCCGGACACCGGGGAGCTGTTTTTT	CASNPGGPDTGELFF
NA	NA	TRBV19	TRBJ2-5	TGTGCCAGTAGTATAGATAAGGAGACCCAGTACTTC	CASSIDKETQYF
NA	TRBD2	TRBV30	TRBJ2-1	TGTGCCTGGAGCCGGACTAGATCTGTTGGTGAGCAGTTCTTC	CAWSRTRSVGEQFF
NA	TRBD1	TRBV9	TRBJ2-1	TGTGCCAGCAGCCCTTGGGACAGGTTCAATGAGCAGTTCTTC	CASSPWDRFNEQFF
NA	NA	TRBV7-2	TRBJ2-1	TGTGCCAGCAGCTTAGGGCCCCACAATGAGCAGTTCTTC	CASSLGPHNEQFF
many	TRBD2	TRBV13	TRBJ2-7	TGTGCCAGCAGCCCCCGACTAGCGGGAGAACTCGAGCAGTACTTC	CASSPRLAGELEQYF
NA	TRBD1	TRBV19	TRBJ2-1	TGTGCCAGTAGTCCCGGGACAGGGATTGGTGAGCAGTTCTTC	CASSPGTGIGEQFF
few	NA	TRBV7-2	TRBJ1-1	TGTGCCAGCAGCGTCCAAACAGAGAACACTGAAGCTTTCTTT	CASSVQTENTEAFF
NA	TRBD1	TRBV5-1	TRBJ1-4	TGCGCCAGCAGCTTGCAGGGGGCGCGACGAAATGAAAAACTGTTTTTT	CASSLQGARRNEKLFF
NA	NA	TRBV19	TRBJ2-1	TGTGCCAGTAGTACGGGACGCTACAATGAGCAGTTCTTC	CASSTGRYNEQFF
NA	TRBD2	TRBV18	TRBJ2-3	TGTGCCAGCTCACCTTCCCTCTGGGGAGGGGCAGATACGCAGTATTTT	CASSPSLWGGADTQYF
NA	TRBD1	TRBV7-8	TRBJ2-1	TGTGCCAGCAGCATACTGACAGGGGGCGGGGAGCAGTTCTTC	CASSILTGGGEQFF
many	TRBD1	TRBV28	TRBJ2-7	TGTGCCAGCAGGAGACCGGGACAGGGGACTTCCTACGAGCAGTACTTC	CASRRPGQGTSYEQYF
few	NA	TRBV18	TRBJ1-2	TGTGCCAGCTCACCAGGGTCGGGCTATGGCTACACCTTC	CASSPGSGYGYTF
once	TRBD2	TRBV4-3	TRBJ2-3	TGCGCCAGCAGCCCCTGGACTAGCGAGACAGATACGCAGTATTTT	CASSPWTSETDTQYF
NA	NA	TRBV5-5	TRBJ2-7	TGTGCCAGCAGCCCCCGAGGGTTCTACGAGCAGTACTTC	CASSPRGFYEQYF
NA	NA	TRBV6-1	TRBJ2-5	TGTGCCAGCAGTGAAGCCCTCCCGGGGAGGGGGGAAAAGACCCAGTACTTC	CASSEALPGRGEKTQYF
NA	NA	TRBV18	TRBJ2-1	TGTGCCAGCTCACCTTTAGGTACAGAACTTTACAATGAGCAGTTCTTC	CASSPLGTELYNEQFF
NA	NA	TRBV29-1	TRBJ1-1	TGCAGCGTTGAAGTCCAGTTGAACACTGAAGCTTTCTTT	CSVEVQLNTEAFF
once	NA	TRBV6-1	TRBJ1-5	TGTGCCAGCAGTGAAGGGCGGGCTAGCAATCAGCCCCAGCATTTT	CASSEGRASNQPQHF
NA	NA	TRBV27	TRBJ1-1	TGTGCCAGCAGTTTAGGGGGAGTTACTGAAGCTTTCTTT	CASSLGGVTEAFF
NA	NA	TRBV28	TRBJ2-3	TGTGCCAGCGGGCGCGGGGCTCTTTCAGATACGCAGTATTTT	CASGRGALSDTQYF
NA	NA	TRBV7-8	TRBJ1-4	TGTGCCAGCAGCTTAACGCAGGTCAATGAAAAACTGTTTTTT	CASSLTQVNEKLFF
NA	TRBD2	TRBV7-2	TRBJ2-2	TGTGCCAGCAGCCGCCGGAGAGCGGGAGGTCGGACCGGGGAGCTGTTTTTT	CASSRRRAGGRTGELFF
once	NA	TRBV11-2	TRBJ1-4	TGTGCCAGCAGCTTACAGGGAGCGTGGAATGAAAAACTGTTTTTT	CASSLQGAWNEKLFF
few	NA	TRBV7-9	TRBJ1-6	TGTGCCAGCAGCTTACTAGGGGGGGCCCTCCACTTT	CASSLLGGALHF
few	TRBD2	TRBV19	TRBJ2-2	TGTGCCAGTAACCCGACTAGCGGGAGGGCCGGGAGCGGGGAGCTGTTTTTT	CASNPTSGRAGSGELFF
NA	TRBD1	TRBV19	TRBJ1-5	TGTGCCAGCCGGGACAGGGGGCTCGGTTTTGGCAATCAGCCCCAGCATTTT	CASRDRGLGFGNQPQHF
NA	NA	TRBV5-1	TRBJ2-2	TGCGCCAGCAGCCCTGGTACTAAGAACACCGGGGAGCTGTTTTTT	CASSPGTKNTGELFF
few	NA	TRBV19	TRBJ1-5	TGTGCCAGTAGGCCAACCCAGGGGCTGAGGCAGCCCCAGCATTTT	CASRPTQGLRQPQHF
NA	NA	TRBV18	TRBJ2-5	TGTGCCAGCTCACCAGGGGTGGTCCGGGAGACCCAGTACTTC	CASSPGVVRETQYF
NA	TRBD1	TRBV7-7	TRBJ2-2	TGTGCCAGCAGTTTAAGACAGGGCACCGGGGAGCTGTTTTTT	CASSLRQGTGELFF
NA	TRBD1	TRBV11-2	TRBJ1-2	TGTGCCAGCAGAAGCGGACAGGGGGTTTATGGCTACACCTTC	CASRSGQGVYGYTF